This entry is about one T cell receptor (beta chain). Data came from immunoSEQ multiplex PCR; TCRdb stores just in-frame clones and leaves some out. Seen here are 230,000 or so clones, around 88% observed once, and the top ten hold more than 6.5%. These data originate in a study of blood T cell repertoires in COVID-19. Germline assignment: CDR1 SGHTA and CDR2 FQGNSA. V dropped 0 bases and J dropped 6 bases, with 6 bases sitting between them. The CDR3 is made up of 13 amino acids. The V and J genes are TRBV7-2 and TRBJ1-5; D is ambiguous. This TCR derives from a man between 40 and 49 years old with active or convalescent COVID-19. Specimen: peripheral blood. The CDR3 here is CASSLAGSQPQHF. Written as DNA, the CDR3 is TGTGCCAGCAGCTTAGCCGGTTCTCAGCCCCAGCATTTT.